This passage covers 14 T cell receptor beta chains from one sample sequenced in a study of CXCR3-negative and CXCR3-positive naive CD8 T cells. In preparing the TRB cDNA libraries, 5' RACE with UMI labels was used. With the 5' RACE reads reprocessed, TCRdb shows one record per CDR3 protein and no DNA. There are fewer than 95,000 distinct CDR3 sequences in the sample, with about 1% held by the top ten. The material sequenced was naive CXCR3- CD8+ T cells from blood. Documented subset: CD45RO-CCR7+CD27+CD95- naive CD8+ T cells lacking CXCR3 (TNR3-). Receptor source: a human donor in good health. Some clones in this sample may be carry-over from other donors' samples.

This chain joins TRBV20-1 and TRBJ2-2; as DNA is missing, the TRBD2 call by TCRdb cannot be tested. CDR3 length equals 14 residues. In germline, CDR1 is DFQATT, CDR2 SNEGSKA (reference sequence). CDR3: CSARASGDTGELFF.

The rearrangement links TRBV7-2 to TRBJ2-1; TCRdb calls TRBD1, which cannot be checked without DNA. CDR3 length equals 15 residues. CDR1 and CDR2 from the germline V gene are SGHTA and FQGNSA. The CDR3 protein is CASSSYLGQGTEQFF.

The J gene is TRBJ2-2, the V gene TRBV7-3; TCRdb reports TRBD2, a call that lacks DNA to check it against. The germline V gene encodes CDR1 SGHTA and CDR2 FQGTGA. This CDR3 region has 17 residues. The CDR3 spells CASSLSLAGPNTGELFF.

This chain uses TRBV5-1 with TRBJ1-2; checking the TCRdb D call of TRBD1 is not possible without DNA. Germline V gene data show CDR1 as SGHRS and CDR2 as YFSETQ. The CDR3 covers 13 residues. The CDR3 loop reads CASSLGTSYGYTF.

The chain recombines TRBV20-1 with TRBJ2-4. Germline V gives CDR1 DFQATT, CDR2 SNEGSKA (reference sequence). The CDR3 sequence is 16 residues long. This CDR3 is CSARPGFDLAKNIQYF.

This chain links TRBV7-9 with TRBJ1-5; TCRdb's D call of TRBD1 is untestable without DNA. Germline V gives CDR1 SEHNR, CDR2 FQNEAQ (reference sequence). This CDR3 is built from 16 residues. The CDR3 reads CASSSIQGGSNQPQHF.

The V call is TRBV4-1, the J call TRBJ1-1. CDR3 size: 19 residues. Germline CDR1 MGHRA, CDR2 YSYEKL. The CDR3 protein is CASSQDLGYSGTQNTEAFF.

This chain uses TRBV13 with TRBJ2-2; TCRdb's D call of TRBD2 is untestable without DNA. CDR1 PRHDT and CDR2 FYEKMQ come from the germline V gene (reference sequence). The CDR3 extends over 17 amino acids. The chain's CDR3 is CASSLTALGGDTGELFF.

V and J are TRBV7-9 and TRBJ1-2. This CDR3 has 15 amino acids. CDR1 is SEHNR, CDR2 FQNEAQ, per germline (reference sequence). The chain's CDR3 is CASSLSLTSPYGYTF.

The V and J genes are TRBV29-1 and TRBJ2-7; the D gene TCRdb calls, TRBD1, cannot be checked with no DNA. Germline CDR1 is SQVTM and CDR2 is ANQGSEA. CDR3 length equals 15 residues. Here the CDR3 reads CSVETGGRNTYEQYF.

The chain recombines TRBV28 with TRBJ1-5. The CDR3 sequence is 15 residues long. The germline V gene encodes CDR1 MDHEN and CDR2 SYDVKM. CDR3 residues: CASSLRGVRDQPQHF.

CDR3 residues: CASSLDRPYEQYF. The V and J genes are TRBV5-5 and TRBJ2-7. CDR1 and CDR2 from the germline V gene are SGHKS and YYEKEE (reference sequence). The CDR3 is 13 residues long.

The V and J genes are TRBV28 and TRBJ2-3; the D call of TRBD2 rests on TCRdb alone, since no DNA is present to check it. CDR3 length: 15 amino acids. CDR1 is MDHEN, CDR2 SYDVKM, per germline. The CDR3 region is CASSLQGEGTDTQYF.

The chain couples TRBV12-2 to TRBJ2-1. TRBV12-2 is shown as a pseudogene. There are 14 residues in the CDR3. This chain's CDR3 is CASRLAGNHDEQFF.